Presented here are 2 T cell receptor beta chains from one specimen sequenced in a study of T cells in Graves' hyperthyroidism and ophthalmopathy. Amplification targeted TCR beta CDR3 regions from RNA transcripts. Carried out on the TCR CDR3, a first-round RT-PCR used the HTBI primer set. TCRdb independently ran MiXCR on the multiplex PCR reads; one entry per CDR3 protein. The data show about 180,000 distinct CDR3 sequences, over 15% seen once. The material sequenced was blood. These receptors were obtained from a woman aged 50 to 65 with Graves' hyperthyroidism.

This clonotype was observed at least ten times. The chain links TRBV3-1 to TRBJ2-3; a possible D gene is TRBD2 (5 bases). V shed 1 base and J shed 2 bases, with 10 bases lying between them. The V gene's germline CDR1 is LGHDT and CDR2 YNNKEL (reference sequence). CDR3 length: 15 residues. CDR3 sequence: CASSQADFSTDTQYF. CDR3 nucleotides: TGTGCCAGCAGCCAAGCGGACTTTTCCACAGATACGCAGTATTTT.

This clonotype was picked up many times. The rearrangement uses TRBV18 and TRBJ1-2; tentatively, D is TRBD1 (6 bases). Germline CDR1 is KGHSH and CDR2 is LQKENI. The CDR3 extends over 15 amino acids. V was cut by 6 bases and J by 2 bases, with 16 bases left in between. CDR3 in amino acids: CASSQYIQGNYGYTF. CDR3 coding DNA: TGTGCCAGCTCGCAATATATACAGGGCAACTATGGCTACACCTTC.